The 16 T cell receptor beta chains below were found in one sample sequenced in a study of T cells after yellow fever vaccination (dated by TCRdb to between 2018 and 2020). The treatment or condition label, read with the paper, signifies: live attenuated yellow fever vaccine strain. The protocol used for the library was 5' RACE. TCRdb shows the sequencer as Illumina HiSeq 2500. TCRdb took the public reads, trimmed them with fastp at Q25, ran MiXCR for clone calling and kept in-frame beta chains. CDR3 protein sequences are deduplicated, and each keeps its most common genes and DNA. This sample lists 68,000 or so distinct CDR3 sequences; approximately 7% were detected once. 37% of the sample is in the top ten clones. The sample in question was CD8+ T cells sorted from PBMCs, obtained about 49 days after the first yellow fever vaccination. These receptors were taken from a man aged 18 to 30 who received the YFV17D yellow fever vaccine.

CDR3 loop: CASSHPRDSESTGELFF. DNA of the CDR3: TGCGCCAGCAGCCATCCACGTGACAGCGAAAGCACCGGGGAGCTGTTTTTT. This chain links TRBV5-1 with TRBJ2-2; possible D gene TRBD1, 5 bases. V lost 4 bases and J lost 4, with 20 bases in between. CDR1 and CDR2 from the germline V gene are SGHRS and YFSETQ. This CDR3 is 17 amino acids long.

At least ten counts were recorded for this clonotype. The chain uses TRBV7-9 and TRBJ2-7; no clear D gene. V dropped 2 bases and J dropped 6 bases, with 8 bases sitting between them. The CDR3 is 12 amino acids. CDR1 SEHNR and CDR2 FQNEAQ come from the germline V gene (reference sequence). CDR3 region: CASSLKWGEQYV. The CDR3 nucleotides read TGTGCCAGCAGCTTAAAATGGGGCGAGCAGTACGTC.

This clonotype has at least ten counts. The V call is TRBV7-2, the J call TRBJ2-5; D assignment may be TRBD1 or TRBD2 (5 bases each). V lost 5 bases and J 5 bases, leaving 18 bases between the germline ends. This CDR3 contains 15 residues. The V gene's germline CDR1 is SGHTA and CDR2 FQGNSA. The CDR3 spells CASSQTGAQSETQYF. Here the CDR3 DNA reads TGTGCCAGCAGCCAAACCGGGGCCCAATCTGAGACCCAGTACTTC. Full variable domain (remainder filled in from reference TRBV7-2 and TRBJ2-5): GAGVSQSPSNKVTEKGKDVELRCDPISGHTALYWYRQSLGQGLEFLIYFQGNSAPDKSGLPSDRFSAERTGGSVSTLTIQRTQQEDSAVYLCASSQTGAQSETQYFGPGTRLLVL.

The table lists this clonotype with a few counts. The chain combines TRBV10-2 with TRBJ2-5; 8 bases align to TRBD2. There are 14 residues in the CDR3. Per germline, CDR1 WSHSY and CDR2 SAAADI. With V trimmed by 6 bases and J by 3 bases, 6 bases remained unmatched. The CDR3 DNA sequence: TGCGCCAGCAGCCCCGCACTAGCGGAAGAGACCCAGTACTTC. Its protein product is CASSPALAEETQYF.

This clonotype was seen ten or more times. This chain joins TRBV18 and TRBJ2-1; D not certain. Germline-derived CDR1 and CDR2 are KGHSH and LQKENI. V was cut by 2 bases and J by 8 bases, with 10 bases left in between. The CDR3 sequence is 13 residues long. The CDR3 coding sequence is TGTGCCAGCTCACCAGTTAGGTTCGATGAGCAGTTCTTC. This encodes CASSPVRFDEQFF.

The rearrangement links TRBV30 to TRBJ1-5, with D unresolved. The ends were cut back, 7 bases at V and 4 bases at J, with 8 bases in the middle. This CDR3 comprises 11 residues. Germline CDR1 and CDR2: GTSNPN and SVGIG (reference sequence). CDR3 DNA: TGTGCCTCGGACTTTAATCAGCCCCAGCATTTT. It encodes CASDFNQPQHF.

Points on this clonotype: The junction differs from germline at one of its ends, possibly a read error. V and J are TRBV5-1 and TRBJ2-5; 7 bases match TRBD1. The CDR3 runs 19 residues. CDR1 SGHRS and CDR2 YFSETQ come from the germline V gene. As DNA, the CDR3 is TGCGCCAGCGGCTTGGCCTATTCGACAGGGATAGTGAACCAAGAGACCCAGTACTTC. Amino acids: CASGLAYSTGIVNQETQYF.

This clonotype was seen repeatedly, ten times or more. The genes are TRBV9 and TRBJ2-1; no firm D call. Trimming took off 0 bases at V and 10 bases at J, with 5 bases between the two ends. The CDR3 is 11 amino acids. CDR1 and CDR2 (germline): SGDLS, YYNGEE. The CDR3 loop is CASSVDGEQFF. DNA of the CDR3: TGTGCCAGCAGCGTAGACGGCGAGCAGTTCTTC. The full variable domain, with the rest looked up from reference TRBV9 and TRBJ2-1, is DSGVTQTPKHLITATGQRVTLRCSPRSGDLSVYWYQQSLDQGLQFLIQYYNGEERAKGNILERFSAQQFPDLHSELNLSSLELGDSALYFCASSVDGEQFFGPGTRLTVL.

This clonotype was counted ten times or more. The chain combines TRBV4-3 with TRBJ2-3, with TRBD2 matching 7 bases. The V gene's germline CDR1 is LGHNA and CDR2 YSLEER. The CDR3 is 16 amino acids. V shed 2 bases, J shed 2 bases, and the junction held 7 bases outside the gene matches. CDR3 sequence: CASSQHPSGDTDTQYF. The CDR3 region has the DNA TGCGCCAGCAGCCAACACCCGAGCGGGGACACAGATACGCAGTATTTT.

Ten or more counts support this clonotype. The chain combines TRBV4-1 with TRBJ1-5, with TRBD1 identical over 11 bases. V lost 4 bases to trimming and J lost 7 bases; unmatched junction nucleotides: 3. The CDR3 length is 14 residues. From germline, CDR1 is MGHRA and CDR2 YSYEKL. CDR3 coding DNA: TGCGCCAGCAGCCCGGGGGACAGGGGGCAGCCCCAGCATTTT. Translated: CASSPGDRGQPQHF.

This clonotype has a handful of counts. The chain uses TRBV7-9 and TRBJ2-5; TRBD1 might be the D (5 bases). The CDR3 is made up of 14 amino acids. The germline gives CDR1 SEHNR, CDR2 FQNEAQ (reference sequence). Trimming removed 0 bases from V and 0 bases from J, with 5 bases in between. The CDR3 is CASSLAQDQETQYF. CDR3 sequence (DNA): TGTGCCAGCAGCTTAGCACAGGACCAAGAGACCCAGTACTTC. The full variable domain, its missing parts supplied by reference TRBV7-9 and TRBJ2-5, is DTGVSQNPRHKITKRGQNVTFRCDPISEHNRLYWYRQTLGQGPEFLTYFQNEAQLEKSRLLSDRFSAERPKGSFSTLEIQRTEQGDSAMYLCASSLAQDQETQYFGPGTRLLVL.

This clonotype was seen many times. The J gene is TRBJ2-7, the V gene TRBV12-3 or TRBV12-4; TRBD1 is a possible D gene (6 bases). Trimming cost V 5 bases and J 2 bases, with 10 bases left between them. This CDR3 is built from 13 residues. CDR3 protein: CASSLTGTYEQYF. CDR3 bases: TGTGCCAGCAGTCTGACAGGAACCTACGAGCAGTACTTC.

This clonotype has a count of ten or more. The CDR3 region has the DNA TGTGCCAGCAGCTTAGATCGGTTGCGGCCAACAGATACGCAGTATTTT. It yields the protein CASSLDRLRPTDTQYF. The gene calls are TRBV7-2 and TRBJ2-3; D ambiguous. Germline CDR1 SGHTA, CDR2 FQGNSA. V was clipped by 1 base and J by 3 bases, with 14 bases between them. The CDR3 totals 16 residues.

In its sample, this clonotype was seen many times. This chain connects TRBV27 to TRBJ2-2, with no clear D. With 0 bases removed from V and 0 bases from J, the gap between germline ends came to 8 bases. Germline V lookup: CDR1 MNHEY, CDR2 SMNVEV (reference sequence). There are 16 residues in the CDR3. This CDR3 reads CASSLSAGANTGELFF. As DNA, the CDR3 is TGTGCCAGCAGTTTATCGGCCGGCGCGAACACCGGGGAGCTGTTTTTT.

The table lists this clonotype with many counts. CDR3: CASRSGTSGYTGELFF. The CDR3 bases are TGCGCCAGCAGGTCCGGGACTAGCGGGTACACCGGGGAGCTGTTTTTT. The chain is built from TRBV5-1 and TRBJ2-2; 12 bases line up with TRBD2. Looked up from germline, CDR1 is SGHRS and CDR2 is YFSETQ. This CDR3 contains 16 residues. After removal of 5 bases from V and 3 bases from J, the junction contained 5 bases not matched to a gene.

This clonotype was observed at least ten times. The chain links TRBV2 to TRBJ2-7; TRBD2 matches at 7 bases. This CDR3 has 13 residues. V lost 11 bases, J lost 3 bases, and 10 bases stayed unmatched. Germline V gene data show CDR1 as SNHLY and CDR2 as FYNNEI. The DNA for the CDR3 is TGTGCCTCCCAATGGGGGGGTAACTACGAGCAGTACTTC. It codes for CASQWGGNYEQYF.